This T cell receptor beta chain originates from a study of OX40 agonist ivuxolimab in advanced cancers. The data were produced by immunoSEQ multiplex PCR, yet TCRdb's version contains in-frame clones alone and is incomplete. In the table there are 43,000 or so clones, 80% to 90% of which are singletons. The timepoints at which blood was sampled were baseline, cycle 4 day 1, and cycle 7 day 1. CDR1 is LNHNV, CDR2 YYDKDF, per germline (reference sequence). This CDR3 has 13 residues. V gave up 0 bases and J gave up 4 bases, with 7 bases separating them. In regard to this clone: What it recognizes is unknown.

Findings and limits, study-wide: Among expanded peripheral T cells, antigen specificity went undetermined. Some nonresponders likewise displayed low normalized T-cell clonal expansion. Blood T cells, both CD4+ and CD8+, expanded clonally by week 6 at 0.1 to 3.0 mg/kg.

The rearrangement uses TRBV15 and TRBJ2-7; no reliable D call. The receptor was derived from an adult with an advanced solid tumor such as melanoma, head and neck, liver or kidney cancer. Sequences were derived from CD4+ or CD8+ T cells sorted from blood, sampled in a trial of the OX40 agonist ivuxolimab. This CDR3 is CATSRDPLYEQYF. DNA of the CDR3: TGTGCCACCAGCAGAGATCCATTGTACGAGCAGTACTTC.